This T cell receptor beta chain was found in a study of PD-L1 blockade in urothelial cancer. The overall study: Blood was evaluated 3 weeks (second dose) and 6 weeks after therapy began.

Trimming removed 2 bases from V and 0 bases from J; junction bases left unmatched: 6. The germline V gene has CDR1 KGHSH and CDR2 LQKENI. The CDR3 runs to 18 residues. Sequencing was performed with immunoSEQ multiplex PCR; in TCRdb, only in-frame clones are kept and a portion is missing. Altogether more than 35,000 clones are present, 82% being singletons, with the ten largest covering 3% to 3.5%. The input for sequencing was PBMCs, taken around atezolizumab (anti-PD-L1) treatment. The origin of this receptor is a man in his 70s with urothelial cancer. The chain recombines TRBV18 with TRBJ2-6; TRBD1 matches at 8 bases. The chain's CDR3 is CASSPGQGRNSGANVLTF. The DNA for the CDR3 is TGTGCCAGCTCACCAGGACAGGGAAGAAACTCTGGGGCCAACGTCCTGACTTTC.